This T cell receptor beta chain emerged from a study of long-term antiretroviral therapy in people with HIV. Study-wide results and caveats: The data indicate that diversity increased after ART but remained below transplant donor controls. Whichever time point was examined, clones expanded before ART dominated the repertoire.

This clone was observed a single time. The antigen remains unidentified. Survey level was the resolution at which the v3.0 immunoSEQ assay ran. Repertoires were generated with immunoSEQ multiplex PCR, while TCRdb's copy carries only in-frame clones and drops some. The table lists roughly 32,000 clones, roughly 85% of them singletons. The CDR3 extends over 15 amino acids. CDR1 SGDLS and CDR2 YYNGEE come from the germline V gene. V was shortened by 3 bases and J by 5 bases, with 14 bases between the two germline ends. The material sequenced was unsorted PBMCs, taken roughly 3.3 years after starting antiretroviral therapy. The chain employs TRBV9 and TRBJ1-4, with D perhaps matching TRBD1 (6 bases). This receptor was obtained from a man aged 18 to 29 with HIV. The DNA of the CDR3 is TGTGCCAGCAGCGCCCCAGGGGACCCAAATGAAAAACTGTTTTTT. Its translation is CASSAPGDPNEKLFF.